A single sample is the source of the 26 T cell receptor beta chains below, sequenced in a study of control samples from healthy donors and cancer patients. The method was immunoSEQ multiplex PCR; TCRdb's version includes in-frame clones alone and lacks a portion of them. The sample includes about 120,000 clones, roughly 89% of them seen just once. Sequences were obtained from blood. The origin of the receptors is a man between 25 and 39 years old in good health.

CDR3 DNA: TGTGCCATCAGTGAAAACCCTCGGACAGGGACTGAAGCTTTCTTT. Its translation is CAISENPRTGTEAFF. The chain is built from TRBV10-3 and TRBJ1-1, with 8 positions matching TRBD1. The CDR3 is made up of 15 amino acids. CDR1 and CDR2 (germline): ENHRY, SYGVKD. The V segment lost 3 bases and the J segment 5 bases; nucleotides outside the gene matches: 8.

This sequence joins TRBV4-1 and TRBJ1-3; D remains unclear. Trimming shortened V by 3 bases and J by 0 bases, and 9 bases separated the two germline ends. Germline V gene sequence: CDR1 MGHRA, CDR2 YSYEKL. This CDR3 spans 15 amino acids. CDR3 nucleotide sequence: TGCGCCAGCAGCCATCCGGGGAGCTCTGGAAACACCATATATTTT. Translation: CASSHPGSSGNTIYF.

The chain employs TRBV2 and TRBJ1-2; TRBD1 agrees at 7 bases. Germline V gene lookup returns CDR1 SNHLY and CDR2 FYNNEI. Germline trimming cut 6 bases from V and 8 bases from J; bases unmatched to any gene: 6. The CDR3 loop spans 12 amino acids. CDR3 region: CASSLYRGGYTF. The CDR3, as DNA: TGTGCCAGCAGCCTGTACAGGGGCGGCTACACCTTC. Supplemented by reference TRBV2 and TRBJ1-2, the full variable domain reads EPEVTQTPSHQVTQMGQEVILRCVPISNHLYFYWYRQILGQKVEFLVSFYNNEISEKSEIFDDQFSVERPDGSNFTLKIRSTKLEDSAMYFCASSLYRGGYTFGSGTRLTVV.

V is TRBV5-1 and J is TRBJ1-1; D gene unclear. Germline assignment: CDR1 SGHRS and CDR2 YFSETQ. V lost 0 bases and J lost 2, with 8 bases in between. This CDR3 has 14 amino acids. The CDR3 DNA reads TGCGCCAGCAGCTTGGGCAGTATAAACACTGAAGCTTTCTTT. It specifies CASSLGSINTEAFF.

The chain couples TRBV5-1 to TRBJ1-1; D unresolved. The CDR3 is made up of 15 amino acids. Per the germline V gene, CDR1 is SGHRS and CDR2 is YFSETQ. V was trimmed by 5 bases and J by 0 bases, leaving 14 bases between them. The DNA of the CDR3 is TGCGCCAGCAGTCGGACCGCGGGGATGAACACTGAAGCTTTCTTT. Its protein is CASSRTAGMNTEAFF.

As concerns this clone: Other DNA sequences of this sample code for an identical CDR3. V and J are TRBV5-1 and TRBJ1-4; the D gene is possibly TRBD1 (5 bases). The germline V and J ends were trimmed by 5 bases and 7 bases, with 12 bases remaining between them. The CDR3 loop spans 13 amino acids. The germline V gene has CDR1 SGHRS and CDR2 YFSETQ. CDR3: CASSRQGGEKLFF. In nucleotides, the CDR3 is TGCGCCAGCAGTAGGCAGGGAGGTGAAAAACTGTTTTTT.

Concerning this clone: One end of the junction is discordant with germline, which a read error may explain. This sequence joins TRBV18 and TRBJ1-1, with 9 positions matching TRBD1. Germline CDR1 is KGHSH and CDR2 is LQKENI. The CDR3 covers 14 residues. CDR3 loop: CASSPQGASTEAFF. CDR3 DNA: TGTGCCAGCTCTCCACAGGGGGCTAGCACTGAAGCTTTCTTT.

The V and J genes are TRBV30 and TRBJ1-3, with 8 bases aligning to TRBD1. Germline CDR1 and CDR2: GTSNPN and SVGIG (reference sequence). Trimming at V came to 1 base and at J to 0 bases, leaving 2 bases not matched to a gene. CDR3 length equals 15 residues. The CDR3 spells CAWSGGTGSGNTIYF. DNA of the CDR3: TGTGCCTGGAGTGGAGGGACAGGCTCTGGAAACACCATATATTTT.

The gene calls are TRBV27 and TRBJ2-7; 9 bases match TRBD2. Germline CDR1 MNHEY, CDR2 SMNVEV (reference sequence). Trimming cost V 6 bases and J 2 bases; bases outside gene matches: 5. CDR3 size: 14 residues. CDR3 loop: CASSFGGGAYEQYF. The CDR3 DNA sequence: TGTGCCAGCAGCTTCGGCGGGGGGGCCTACGAGCAGTACTTC.

V and J are TRBV3-1 (or the pseudogene TRBV3-2) and TRBJ2-5; maybe TRBD2 (7 bases). Germline V gene lookup returns CDR1 LGHDT and CDR2 YNNKEL (reference sequence). The CDR3 is made up of 18 amino acids. Trimming cost V 3 bases and J 5 bases, with 25 bases left between them. As DNA, the CDR3 is TGTGCCAGCAGCCAGGCCCTCTTTAGGGGGAGGGGTTCCGAGACCCAGTACTTC. Residues: CASSQALFRGRGSETQYF.

This rearrangement joins TRBV7-8 to TRBJ1-2; possible D gene TRBD1, 6 bases. The CDR3 has 14 amino acids. Germline CDR1 and CDR2: SGHVS and FQNEAQ. V shed 5 bases and J shed 4 bases, with 14 bases lying between them. CDR3 residues: CASSRGGYVYGYTF. CDR3 sequence (DNA): TGTGCCAGCAGCCGAGGGGGGTACGTCTATGGCTACACCTTC.

The chain has TRBV9 and TRBJ1-2; 7 positions match TRBD1. Germline V lookup: CDR1 SGDLS, CDR2 YYNGEE. Unmatched junction bases numbered 7, after V lost 4 bases and J lost 1 base. This CDR3 has 15 amino acids. The CDR3 coding sequence is TGTGCCAGCAGCCCGGACAGGCGAGTTAACTATGGCTACACCTTC. It encodes CASSPDRRVNYGYTF.

V gene TRBV3-1 (or the pseudogene TRBV3-2) combines with J gene TRBJ1-2; D is uncertain. The V gene lost 5 bases and the J gene lost 4 bases, with 11 bases spanning the gap. The CDR3 runs to 13 residues. Germline values: CDR1 LGHDT, CDR2 YNNKEL (reference sequence). Here the CDR3 reads CASSATELYGYTF. The CDR3 coding sequence is TGTGCCAGCAGCGCCACAGAGCTCTATGGCTACACCTTC.

The genes are TRBV9 and TRBJ1-5; tentatively, D is TRBD1 (6 bases). CDR1 is SGDLS and CDR2 is YYNGEE in the germline V gene. The CDR3 spans 14 residues. V shed 0 bases and J shed 7 bases, with 11 bases lying between them. CDR3 in amino acids: CASSVGPGVQPQHF. DNA of the CDR3: TGTGCCAGCAGCGTAGGGCCAGGGGTGCAGCCCCAGCATTTT. The variable domain in full, with the rest retrieved from reference TRBV9 and TRBJ1-5, is DSGVTQTPKHLITATGQRVTLRCSPRSGDLSVYWYQQSLDQGLQFLIQYYNGEERAKGNILERFSAQQFPDLHSELNLSSLELGDSALYFCASSVGPGVQPQHFGDGTRLSIL.

This chain links TRBV11-2 with TRBJ2-1; D unclear. Germline V CDR1 and CDR2: SGHAT, FQNNGV. The V end was cut by 3 bases, the J end by 9 bases, with 12 bases between. CDR3 length equals 13 residues. CDR3 loop: CASSLSLSVEQFF. As DNA, the CDR3 is TGTGCCAGCAGCTTGAGTTTGAGCGTTGAGCAGTTCTTC.

The chain couples TRBV11-2 to TRBJ1-6; D unresolved. Between the trimmed V and J ends, which lost 2 bases and 0 bases, there was a span of 5 bases. The CDR3 totals 15 residues. The germline gives CDR1 SGHAT, CDR2 FQNNGV. The CDR3, as DNA: TGTGCCAGCAGCTTAACGGACTCCTATAATTCACCCCTCCACTTT. Translating it yields CASSLTDSYNSPLHF.

This clone has just one count. The rearrangement uses TRBV30 and TRBJ2-7; 10 nucleotides line up with TRBD1. V was pared by 5 bases and J by 4 bases, with 14 bases of the junction left unmatched. The germline CDR1 and CDR2 sequences are GTSNPN and SVGIG (reference sequence). The CDR3 consists of 16 residues. The CDR3 DNA reads TGTGCCTGGCACCCTAAGCCGGGACAGGGGATGTACGAGCAGTACTTC. This translates into CAWHPKPGQGMYEQYF.

The chain recombines TRBV28 with TRBJ1-1; TRBD1 is a possible D gene (5 bases). Per germline, CDR1 MDHEN and CDR2 SYDVKM. The CDR3 consists of 13 residues. V lost 7 bases, J lost 7 bases, and 16 bases lay in between. CDR3 sequence (DNA): TGTGCCAGCACCTCAGGACAATTTAGTGAAGCTTTCTTT. Translated: CASTSGQFSEAFF.

The V call is TRBV30, the J call TRBJ1-3; D is unclear. The V gene's germline CDR1 is GTSNPN and CDR2 SVGIG (reference sequence). V was clipped by 4 bases and J by 3 bases, with 7 bases between them. There are 12 residues in the CDR3. CDR3: CAWKRDGNTIYF. As DNA, the CDR3 is TGTGCCTGGAAGAGGGATGGAAACACCATATATTTT.

This clone was seen only once. This chain joins TRBV5-4 and TRBJ2-1; 7 nucleotides agree with TRBD1. Per the germline V gene, CDR1 is SGHNT and CDR2 is YYREEE (reference sequence). With V trimmed by 0 bases and J by 11 bases, 5 bases remained unmatched. The CDR3 loop spans 13 amino acids. CDR3: CASSLAEGAKQFF. The CDR3, as DNA: TGTGCCAGCAGCTTGGCCGAGGGGGCAAAGCAGTTCTTC.

The gene calls are TRBV4-2 and TRBJ2-3; D is ambiguous. This CDR3 region has 15 residues. V was pared by 0 bases and J by 4 bases, with 11 bases between. The germline CDR1 and CDR2 sequences are LGHNA and YNFKEQ. This CDR3 is CASSQDWEGPDTQYF. The CDR3 region has the DNA TGTGCCAGCAGCCAAGATTGGGAAGGGCCAGATACGCAGTATTTT.

V and J are TRBV30 and TRBJ1-1, with D possibly matching TRBD1 (5 bases). The V and J ends lost 0 bases and 5 bases respectively, with 16 bases between them. The CDR3 sequence is 15 residues long. Germline V gene lookup returns CDR1 GTSNPN and CDR2 SVGIG (reference sequence). CDR3 sequence reads: CAWSVRGVRHTEAFF. For the CDR3, the DNA is TGTGCCTGGAGTGTACGGGGGGTCAGACATACTGAAGCTTTCTTT.

The rearrangement uses TRBV7-8 and TRBJ2-2; D is uncertain. The ends were cut back, 5 bases at V and 1 base at J, with 8 bases in the middle. CDR1 SGHVS and CDR2 FQNEAQ come from the germline V gene. This CDR3 is built from 14 residues. CDR3 protein: CASSGSGNTGELFF. The CDR3 nucleotides read TGTGCCAGCAGCGGCTCCGGGAACACCGGGGAGCTGTTTTTT.

The chain is built from TRBV7-6 and TRBJ1-5; TRBD1 matches at 11 bases. Germline loops: CDR1 SGHVS, CDR2 FNYEAQ. There are 17 residues in the CDR3. V lost 5 bases to trimming and J lost 3 bases; unmatched junction nucleotides: 9. CDR3 coding DNA: TGTGCCAGCAGCGCCGGACAGGGGGCAGGATCCAATCAGCCCCAGCATTTT. Protein product: CASSAGQGAGSNQPQHF.

The chain joins TRBV6-4 to TRBJ1-1, with D possibly being TRBD1 (6 bases). Trimming took 2 bases from V and 2 from J, leaving 15 bases between them. This CDR3 region has 16 residues. Germline V gene data show CDR1 as MRHNA and CDR2 as SNTAGT. CDR3 sequence reads: CASSDRTETGNTEAFF. The CDR3 coding sequence is TGTGCCAGCAGTGACAGGACAGAAACGGGAAACACTGAAGCTTTCTTT.

The gene calls are TRBV7-2 and TRBJ2-2; a weak D match, TRBD2 (5 bases). Trimming stripped 5 bases from V and 2 bases from J, with 12 bases between. CDR3 length: 15 residues. Germline assignment: CDR1 SGHTA and CDR2 FQGNSA. The CDR3 DNA follows: TGTGCCAGCAGCCCCAGGACTCCAAACACCGGGGAGCTGTTTTTT. Its translation is CASSPRTPNTGELFF.